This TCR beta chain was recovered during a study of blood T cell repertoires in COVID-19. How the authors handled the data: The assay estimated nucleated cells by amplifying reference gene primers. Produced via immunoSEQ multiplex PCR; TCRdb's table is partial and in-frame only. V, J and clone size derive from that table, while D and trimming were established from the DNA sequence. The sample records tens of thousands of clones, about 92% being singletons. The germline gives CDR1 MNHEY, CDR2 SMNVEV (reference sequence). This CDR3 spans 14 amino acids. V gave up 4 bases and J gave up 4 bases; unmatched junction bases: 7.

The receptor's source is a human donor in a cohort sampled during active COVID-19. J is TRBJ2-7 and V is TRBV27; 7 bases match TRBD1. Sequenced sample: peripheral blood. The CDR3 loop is CASSSGDSTYEQYF. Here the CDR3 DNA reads TGTGCCAGCAGTTCAGGGGACAGCACATACGAGCAGTACTTC.